Detailed here is one T cell receptor (beta chain). What it binds is not known. Quantitative 5'-RACE with molecular barcodes produced the TCR beta libraries. TCRdb fed the 5' RACE reads into MiXCR, producing one record per CDR3 protein. This table has under 250,000 distinct CDR3 sequences, over 30% appearing once. This record comes from a study of CD8 T cells in ankylosing spondylitis. Study-wide points: The study looked at matched synovial fluid samples from ankylosing spondylitis patients. Disease-linked clones were reported to be significantly enriched there. Earlier literature documents some of the motif variants in reactive arthritis synovial fluid and blood. What seemed typical of ankylosing spondylitis blood was a TCR beta motif built from under 10 highly homologous variants.

The sample taken for sequencing was blood, either unsorted or a sorted T cell fraction (not recorded which). This TCR was recovered from a male donor with ankylosing spondylitis or in good health (not recorded which).

CDR3 loop: CASINDQEGPEAFF. CDR3 DNA sequence: TGTGCCAGCATCAATGATCAGGAAGGGCCCGAAGCTTTCTTT. The chain recombines TRBV12-3 or TRBV12-4 with TRBJ1-1; unclear D gene. The ends were cut back, 7 bases at V and 8 bases at J, with 20 bases in the middle. The CDR3 has 14 residues.